Listed below are T cell receptor beta chains from one sample, sequenced in a study of OX40 agonist ivuxolimab in advanced cancers. The assay was immunoSEQ multiplex PCR, and TCRdb's table has in-frame clones only and misses some. Here the sample spans around 45,000 clones, approximately 89% being singletons. Source: CD4+ or CD8+ T cells sorted from blood, taken in a trial of the OX40 agonist ivuxolimab. All receptors come from an adult with an advanced solid tumor such as melanoma, head and neck, liver or kidney cancer. Both conserved end residues are part of each CDR3. A D gene is named only where the DNA matches it firmly. Part of the rows lack a size; the others show once, few, many or a class for expanded clones.

TRBV19	TRBJ1-2	.	.	CASSILGINYGYTF	TGTGCCAGTAGTATACTGGGTATAAACTATGGCTACACCTTC
TRBV4-3	TRBJ2-3	.	TRBD2	CASSQDTSGRAGDTQYF	TGCGCCAGCAGCCAAGATACTAGCGGGAGGGCCGGGGATACGCAGTATTTT
TRBV19	TRBJ1-5	few	.	CASSIRDSNQPQHF	TGTGCCAGTAGTATAAGGGATAGCAATCAGCCCCAGCATTTT
TRBV28	TRBJ2-6	.	.	CASSLDSSGANVLTF	TGTGCCAGCAGTTTGGACAGCTCTGGGGCCAACGTCCTGACTTTC
TRBV10-3	TRBJ1-1	.	TRBD1	CAIRQGPYTEAFF	TGTGCCATCAGACAGGGGCCATACACTGAAGCTTTCTTT
TRBV6-5	TRBJ2-3	few	.	CASSFLGGGATDTQYF	TGTGCCAGCAGTTTTCTTGGAGGGGGGGCAACAGATACGCAGTATTTT
TRBV27	TRBJ2-7	.	TRBD1	CASSLTGTGSYEQYF	TGTGCCAGCAGTTTAACCGGGACAGGTTCCTACGAGCAGTACTTC
TRBV7-2	TRBJ2-7	.	.	CASSLAHGAYEQYF	TGTGCCAGCAGCTTAGCGCACGGAGCCTACGAGCAGTACTTC
TRBV4-1	TRBJ1-5	.	TRBD1	CASSHPGQHQPQHF	TGCGCCAGCAGCCATCCGGGACAGCACCAGCCCCAGCATTTT
TRBV5-6	TRBJ2-5	.	TRBD1	CASSLLGTGAETQYF	TGTGCCAGCAGCCTCCTGGGGACAGGGGCCGAGACCCAGTACTTC
TRBV14	TRBJ2-1	.	TRBD1	CASSLYGTGVGEQFF	TGTGCCAGCAGCCTGTACGGGACAGGGGTCGGTGAGCAGTTCTTC
TRBV6-5	TRBJ2-1	.	TRBD2	CASSYSTSGDNEQFF	TGTGCCAGCAGTTACTCGACTAGCGGGGACAATGAGCAGTTCTTC
TRBV20-1	TRBJ1-2	.	.	CSARSYGYTF	TGCAGTGCTAGAAGTTATGGCTACACCTTC
TRBV5-5	TRBJ1-2	.	.	CASSWDMDPNYGYTF	TGTGCCAGCAGCTGGGACATGGACCCTAACTATGGCTACACCTTC
TRBV6-1	TRBJ2-1	.	.	CASSEAAGFSYNEQFF	TGTGCCAGCAGTGAAGCAGCGGGCTTCTCCTACAATGAGCAGTTCTTC
TRBV7-6	TRBJ2-2	.	TRBD1	CASSLSQTGANTGELFF	TGTGCCAGCAGCTTAAGCCAAACAGGGGCGAACACCGGGGAGCTGTTTTTT
TRBV10-2	TRBJ2-1	.	.	CASNDLSSYNEQFF	TGCGCCAGCAACGACCTCAGCTCCTACAATGAGCAGTTCTTC
TRBV27	TRBJ2-7	.	TRBD2	CASSFFGLAGIEQYF	TGTGCCAGCAGTTTTTTCGGACTAGCGGGGATCGAGCAGTACTTC
TRBV25-1	TRBJ2-1	.	.	CASSLGSYNEQFF	TGTGCCAGCAGTTTGGGTTCCTACAATGAGCAGTTCTTC
TRBV28	TRBJ1-5	.	TRBD1	CASSRDRVNQPQHF	TGTGCCAGCAGCCGGGACAGGGTCAATCAGCCCCAGCATTTT
TRBV7-6	TRBJ2-7	.	TRBD1	CASSPETGTSYEQYF	TGTGCCAGCAGCCCTGAGACAGGGACGAGTTACGAGCAGTACTTC
TRBV9	TRBJ2-7	.	TRBD2	CASGGGLAGDIDDEQYF	TGTGCCAGCGGTGGGGGACTAGCGGGAGATATCGACGACGAGCAGTACTTC
TRBV9	TRBJ2-3	.	TRBD2	CASSVGGSATDTQYF	TGTGCCAGCAGCGTAGGCGGGAGTGCCACAGATACGCAGTATTTT
TRBV4-3	TRBJ1-6	.	.	CASSQQSSYNSPLHF	TGCGCCAGCAGCCAGCAGAGCTCCTATAATTCACCCCTCCACTTT
TRBV21-1	TRBJ1-4	.	.	CASSRTGSATNEKLFF	TGTGCCAGCAGCCGGACAGGTTCCGCAACTAATGAAAAACTGTTTTTT
TRBV4-1	TRBJ2-7	.	.	CASSHPGDSYEQYF	TGCGCCAGCAGCCACCCAGGGGATTCGTACGAGCAGTACTTC
TRBV6-4	TRBJ2-3	.	TRBD2	CASSDVTGGTTDTQYF	TGTGCCAGCAGTGACGTGACGGGAGGGACCACAGATACGCAGTATTTT
TRBV28	TRBJ1-5	.	.	CASSVQGFGQPQHF	TGTGCCAGCAGTGTACAGGGATTCGGTCAGCCCCAGCATTTT
TRBV7-3	TRBJ2-2	.	TRBD1	CASSPDRDTGELFF	TGTGCCAGCAGTCCCGACAGGGACACCGGGGAGCTGTTTTTT
TRBV7-9	TRBJ2-7	.	.	CASSLPGTSYEQYF	TGTGCCAGCAGCTTACCAGGGACCTCCTACGAGCAGTACTTC
TRBV5-6	TRBJ1-1	.	.	CASSSVDSMNTEAFF	TGTGCCAGCAGCTCCGTCGACAGTATGAACACTGAAGCTTTCTTT
TRBV27	TRBJ2-1	.	.	CASYAGDEQFF	TGTGCCAGCTACGCTGGGGATGAGCAGTTCTTC
TRBV6-5	TRBJ2-1	.	.	CASSYSSGGPQFF	TGTGCCAGCAGTTACTCCAGTGGGGGCCCCCAGTTCTTC
TRBV5-4	TRBJ2-1	.	.	CASSLLVYNEQFF	TGTGCCAGCAGCTTGTTGGTTTACAATGAGCAGTTCTTC
TRBV27	TRBJ1-5	.	.	CASSLGWTANQPQHF	TGTGCCAGCAGTTTAGGGTGGACGGCTAATCAGCCCCAGCATTTT
TRBV27	TRBJ1-1	medium-sized	.	CASSLGLKAEAFF	TGTGCCAGCAGTTTAGGCCTGAAGGCTGAAGCTTTCTTT
TRBV28	TRBJ1-6	.	.	CASSFSGLGSPLHF	TGTGCCAGCAGTTTCTCAGGGTTGGGGTCACCCCTCCACTTT
TRBV7-9	TRBJ2-7	.	TRBD1	CASSYGRGLGYEQYF	TGTGCCAGCAGCTATGGCAGGGGGCTTGGCTACGAGCAGTACTTC
TRBV5-1	TRBJ2-3	.	TRBD1	CASSLGTGGGTDTQYF	TGCGCCAGCAGCCTAGGGACAGGGGGAGGAACAGATACGCAGTATTTT
TRBV10-3	TRBJ2-7	.	.	CAISDRGPYEQYF	TGTGCCATCAGTGATAGGGGCCCCTACGAGCAGTACTTC
TRBV4-1	TRBJ2-1	.	TRBD2	CASTQAGGAYNEQFF	TGCGCCAGCACCCAAGCGGGAGGGGCCTACAATGAGCAGTTCTTC